These 16 T cell receptor beta chains originate from one sample sequenced in a study of T cells in Graves' hyperthyroidism and ophthalmopathy. Amplified TCR beta CDR3 regions came from RNA transcripts. First-round RT-PCR with HTBI primers amplified the TCR CDR3 region. TCRdb called the multiplex PCR reads again in MiXCR, with one record for every CDR3 protein. The table records around 290,000 distinct CDR3 sequences, 17% of them present only once. Sequences were obtained from blood. Source of these receptors: a woman aged 60-75 years with Graves' ophthalmopathy.

Comments on this clonotype: One base away lies a much larger clone, so this may be a sequencing read error. The chain recombines TRBV6-1 with TRBJ2-1, with TRBD2 matching 7 bases. The end of the DNA aligns better with TRBJ2-7, so the J call may be wrong. Germline V gives CDR1 MNHNS, CDR2 SASEGT. The CDR3 runs 13 residues. CDR3 coding DNA: TGTGCCAGCAGTGCACTAGCGAGAAATGAGCAGTACTTC. Protein product: CASSALARNEQYF.

Points on this clonotype: At one end, the junction sequence differs from germline, possibly due to a read error. The chain joins TRBV6-1 to TRBJ1-3; possible D gene TRBD1, 6 bases. This CDR3 is built from 15 residues. Germline V gene data show CDR1 as MNHNS and CDR2 as SASEGT. The CDR3 sequence is CTSTATGSPRNTIYF. The CDR3 bases are TGTACCAGCACGGCAACAGGGTCCCCCCGAAACACCATATATTTT.

This clonotype was seen ten or more times. V gene TRBV7-2 combines with J gene TRBJ1-1; 7 nucleotides align to TRBD1. Germline V CDR1 and CDR2: SGHTA, FQGNSA. With V trimmed by 5 bases and J by 11 bases, 8 bases remained unmatched. This CDR3 has 12 residues. CDR3 sequence: CASSHRGPGAFF. CDR3 in DNA: TGTGCCAGCAGCCACAGGGGACCGGGGGCTTTCTTT.

This clonotype was picked up many times. The chain uses TRBV2 and TRBJ2-5, with TRBD1 identical over 10 bases. The CDR3 runs to 15 residues. CDR1 and CDR2 from the germline V gene are SNHLY and FYNNEI. V was clipped by 3 bases and J by 1 base; unmatched bases: 2. The CDR3 region is CASSDWDRGQETQYF. In nucleotides, the CDR3 is TGTGCCAGCAGTGATTGGGACAGGGGCCAAGAGACCCAGTACTTC.

This clonotype was counted at least ten times. V and J are TRBV7-6 and TRBJ2-1; TRBD2 matches at 7 bases. Trimming took 5 bases from V and 0 from J; bases not matched to a gene: 10. CDR1 is SGHVS and CDR2 is FNYEAQ in the germline V gene. CDR3 length: 17 residues. This chain's CDR3 is CASSEGSGTYSYNEQFF. CDR3 DNA: TGTGCCAGCAGCGAGGGAAGCGGGACCTACTCCTACAATGAGCAGTTCTTC. Based on the CDR3 plus reference TRBV7-6 and TRBJ2-1, the full variable domain is GAGVSQSPRYKVTKRGQDVALRCDPISGHVSLYWYRQALGQGPEFLTYFNYEAQQDKSGLPNDRFSAERPEGSISTLTIQRTEQRDSAMYRCASSEGSGTYSYNEQFFGPGTRLTVL.

This clonotype has at least ten counts. The chain couples TRBV29-1 to TRBJ2-3; TRBD2 matches at 9 bases. The length of the CDR3 is 14 residues. Germline CDR1 and CDR2: SQVTM and ANQGSEA. The trim removed 3 bases at V and 5 bases at J, leaving 6 bases unmatched. The CDR3 sequence: CSVERRGGLDTQYF. The DNA of the CDR3 is TGCAGCGTTGAGAGGCGGGGGGGCTTAGATACGCAGTATTTT.

This clonotype was seen at least ten times. V gene TRBV12-3 or TRBV12-4 combines with J gene TRBJ2-7; no clear D. The CDR3 extends over 14 amino acids. The germline V and J ends were trimmed by 2 bases and 1 base, with 9 bases remaining between them. CDR3 protein: CASSLSQLSYEQYF. The CDR3 nucleotides read TGTGCCAGCAGTTTATCTCAACTGTCCTACGAGCAGTACTTC.

This clonotype has only a few counts. The chain recombines TRBV4-2 with TRBJ2-5; unclear D gene. Germline V gene sequence: CDR1 LGHNA, CDR2 YNFKEQ. V was cut by 0 bases and J by 5 bases, with 13 bases left in between. The CDR3 loop spans 15 amino acids. In DNA, the CDR3 is TGTGCCAGCAGCCAAGAGCCCAGAAACTGGGAGACCCAGTACTTC. It is translated as CASSQEPRNWETQYF.

There are many counts of this clonotype. This CDR3 is CASRTGTDDQETQYF. For the CDR3, the DNA is TGTGCCAGCAGGACCGGGACAGACGACCAAGAGACCCAGTACTTC. The genes are TRBV6-2 or TRBV6-3 and TRBJ2-5; 7 nucleotides line up with TRBD1. From germline, CDR1 is MNHEY and CDR2 SVGEGT. The junction had 7 bases not matched to a gene; V was cut back by 6 bases and J by 0 bases. The CDR3 contains 15 residues.

There are a few counts of this clonotype. Since a much larger clone is just one base distant, this may be a read error. The chain is built from TRBV5-1 and TRBJ1-2; no firm D call. This CDR3 comprises 14 residues. In germline, CDR1 is SGHRS, CDR2 YFSETQ. For the CDR3, the DNA is TGCGCCAGCAGCTTGGACCGACGGAACTATGGCTACATCTTC. Its translation is CASSLDRRNYGYIF.

The sample holds many counts of this clonotype. The V and J genes are TRBV10-2 and TRBJ2-1; D is unclear. The germline V and J ends were trimmed by 6 bases and 0 bases, with 3 bases remaining between them. The CDR3 extends over 12 amino acids. Germline V gene data show CDR1 as WSHSY and CDR2 as SAAADI. The CDR3 loop reads CASRSSYNEQFF. The CDR3 DNA is TGCGCCAGCAGGTCCTCCTACAATGAGCAGTTCTTC.

This clonotype was recorded at least ten times. The chain has TRBV4-3 and TRBJ2-7; 7 nucleotides match TRBD1. Germline values: CDR1 LGHNA, CDR2 YSLEER. V dropped 2 bases and J dropped 2; count of bases not matched to a gene: 3. The CDR3 extends over 14 amino acids. The CDR3 reads CASSQQRGPYEQYF. CDR3 coding DNA: TGCGCCAGCAGCCAACAGAGGGGGCCCTACGAGCAGTACTTC.

This clonotype was found a few times. This sequence joins TRBV2 and TRBJ2-5, with D possibly being TRBD1 or TRBD2 (5 bases each). CDR3 length equals 14 residues. Germline loops: CDR1 SNHLY, CDR2 FYNNEI. Trimming removed 7 bases from V and 7 bases from J, with 19 bases in between. The CDR3 region is CASTLGTAWGTQYF. The CDR3 DNA reads TGTGCCAGCACGCTAGGGACCGCGTGGGGGACCCAGTACTTC.

The rearrangement joins TRBV14 to TRBJ2-2, with D perhaps TRBD2 (5 bases). Germline assignment: CDR1 SGHDN and CDR2 FVKESK. This CDR3 has 13 amino acids. Trimming left V 0 bases short and J 9 bases short, with 8 bases between. The CDR3: CASSQDPGWELFF. The CDR3 DNA reads TGTGCCAGCAGCCAAGATCCGGGGTGGGAGCTGTTTTTT.

Comments on this clonotype: Being one base from a much bigger clone, this may be a read error. This chain joins TRBV12-3 or TRBV12-4 and TRBJ2-3; tentative D call: TRBD1 (6 bases). The CDR3 runs 14 residues. The CDR3 DNA reads TGTGCCAGCAGTTTAGACCCAGGGGCAGATACGCGGTATTTT. As protein: CASSLDPGADTRYF.

This rearrangement joins TRBV15 to TRBJ2-1; tentatively, D is TRBD2 (6 bases). Germline loops: CDR1 LNHNV, CDR2 YYDKDF (reference sequence). The V end was cut by 0 bases, the J end by 2 bases, with 17 bases between. This CDR3 region has 18 residues. The DNA for the CDR3 is TGTGCCACCAGCAGAGATAAATCGTTTAGCGGCACCTACAATGAGCAGTTCTTC. Its protein is CATSRDKSFSGTYNEQFF.